The 7 T cell receptor beta chains reported below all come from one sample, sequenced in a study of cytomegalovirus exposure and HLA in healthy donors. The study ran its PCR with 60 Vbeta and 13 Jbeta primers. Data came from immunoSEQ multiplex PCR; TCRdb stores just in-frame clones and leaves some out. This table holds 200,000 or so clones, more than 60% found once. The sample was PBMCs. The origin of the receptors is a man aged 50-60 years in good health and CMV-seronegative.

The V gene is TRBV2, the J gene TRBJ1-5; 7 bases agree with TRBD1. With 1 base clipped from V and 3 bases from J, the junction kept 3 bases outside the gene matches. The CDR3 extends over 15 amino acids. CDR1 is SNHLY, CDR2 FYNNEI, per germline. This CDR3 reads CASSEGQGVNQPQHF. In nucleotides, the CDR3 is TGTGCCAGCAGTGAAGGGCAGGGGGTCAATCAGCCCCAGCATTTT.

The J gene is TRBJ2-5, the V gene TRBV11-2, with 9 bases identical to TRBD2. V shed 4 bases and J 4 bases; nucleotides not matched to a gene: 10. Germline V gene data show CDR1 as SGHAT and CDR2 as FQNNGV. The CDR3 spans 16 residues. The CDR3 loop is CASSSGAGGERETQYF. CDR3 coding DNA: TGTGCCAGCAGCTCTGGGGCGGGAGGGGAGCGAGAGACCCAGTACTTC.

The chain is built from TRBV7-9 and TRBJ2-7; weak D call: TRBD2 (7 bases). V lost 6 bases to trimming and J lost 0 bases, with 18 bases between them. Germline lookup yields CDR1 SEHNR and CDR2 FQNEAQ (reference sequence). There are 16 residues in the CDR3. This CDR3 reads CASRPREGVTSYEQYF. The CDR3 DNA is TGTGCCAGCAGGCCAAGGGAGGGGGTCACCTCCTACGAGCAGTACTTC.

The genes are TRBV6-1 and TRBJ1-2, with TRBD1 matching 8 bases. Germline values: CDR1 MNHNS, CDR2 SASEGT. The CDR3 is 13 amino acids. With V trimmed by 6 bases and J by 6 bases, 6 bases remained unmatched. DNA of the CDR3: TGTGCCAGCAGACTGGACAGGGTTGATGGCTACACCTTC. Its translation is CASRLDRVDGYTF.

The CDR3 is CASSEPWTGGIYEQYF. CDR3 bases: TGTGCCAGCAGCGAGCCCTGGACAGGGGGAATATACGAGCAGTACTTC. This chain joins TRBV9 and TRBJ2-7; 10 bases fit TRBD1. This CDR3 has 16 residues. CDR1 and CDR2 (germline): SGDLS, YYNGEE. V lost 3 bases to trimming and J lost 4 bases; unmatched junction nucleotides: 10.

The V and J genes are TRBV7-6 and TRBJ2-7; 8 nucleotides line up with TRBD1. The CDR3 covers 14 residues. Germline V gene data show CDR1 as SGHVS and CDR2 as FNYEAQ. V shed 5 bases and J 2 bases; nucleotides not matched to a gene: 5. The chain's CDR3 is CASSRGQGPYEQYF. CDR3 sequence (DNA): TGTGCCAGCAGCCGAGGACAGGGCCCCTACGAGCAGTACTTC.

The genes are TRBV6-1 and TRBJ2-3; D possibly corresponds to TRBD1 (6 bases). CDR3 length equals 15 residues. Germline loops: CDR1 MNHNS, CDR2 SASEGT. The V end was cut by 6 bases, the J end by 2 bases, with 15 bases between. The CDR3 DNA follows: TGTGCCAGCAGATATTCCGGACAGAACACAGATACGCAGTATTTT. This sequence encodes CASRYSGQNTDTQYF.